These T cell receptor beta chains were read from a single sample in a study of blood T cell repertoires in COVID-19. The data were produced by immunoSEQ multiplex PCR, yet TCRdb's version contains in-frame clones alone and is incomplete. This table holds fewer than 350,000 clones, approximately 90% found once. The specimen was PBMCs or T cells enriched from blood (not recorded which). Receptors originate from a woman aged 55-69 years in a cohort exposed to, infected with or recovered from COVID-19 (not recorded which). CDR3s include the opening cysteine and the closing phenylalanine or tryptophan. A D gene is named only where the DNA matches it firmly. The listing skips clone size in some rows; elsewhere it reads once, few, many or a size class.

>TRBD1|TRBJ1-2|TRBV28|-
CASSLLSGGANYGYTF
TGTGCCAGCAGTTTATTATCAGGGGGCGCTAACTATGGCTACACCTTC
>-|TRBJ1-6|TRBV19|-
CASRDRMDSPLHF
TGTGCCAGTAGGGACAGAATGGATTCACCCCTCCACTTT
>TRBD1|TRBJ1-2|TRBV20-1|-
CSASPQGVNYGYTF
TGCAGTGCTAGTCCTCAGGGGGTTAACTATGGCTACACCTTC
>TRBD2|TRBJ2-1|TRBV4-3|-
CASSQEAGGPSYNEQFF
TGCGCCAGCAGCCAAGAAGCGGGAGGCCCCTCCTACAATGAGCAGTTCTTC
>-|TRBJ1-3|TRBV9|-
CASSPRGFYPGNTIYF
TGTGCCAGCAGCCCCAGAGGGTTTTACCCTGGAAACACCATATATTTT
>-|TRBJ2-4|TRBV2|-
CASSEGGVAKNIQYF
TGTGCCAGCAGTGAAGGCGGAGTAGCCAAAAACATTCAGTACTTC
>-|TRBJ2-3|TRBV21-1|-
CASSKAGEGTDTQYF
TGTGCCAGCAGCAAGGCAGGGGAAGGTACAGATACGCAGTATTTT
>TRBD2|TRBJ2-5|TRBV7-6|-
CASSFLAASGVSKTQYF
TGTGCCAGCAGCTTTCTTGCGGCTAGCGGGGTTAGCAAGACCCAGTACTTC
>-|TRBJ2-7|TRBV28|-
CASSLAHTGSYEQYF
TGTGCCAGCAGTTTAGCCCATACAGGTTCCTACGAGCAGTACTTC
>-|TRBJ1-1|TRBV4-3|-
CASSQVQVNTEAFF
TGCGCCAGCAGCCAGGTACAGGTGAACACTGAAGCTTTCTTT
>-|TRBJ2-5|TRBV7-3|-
CASSLKGGTKETQYF
TGTGCCAGCAGCTTAAAGGGTGGGACAAAAGAGACCCAGTACTTC
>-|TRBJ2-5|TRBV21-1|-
CASSIPGQGVGETQYF
TGTGCCAGCAGCATACCGGGACAGGGGGTCGGGGAGACCCAGTACTTC
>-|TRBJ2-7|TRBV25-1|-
CASSEYNGRGKQYF
TGTGCCAGCAGTGAATATAATGGGCGGGGTAAGCAGTACTTC
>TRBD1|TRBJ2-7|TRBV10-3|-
CAIRGDRDDEQYF
TGTGCCATCAGAGGGGACAGGGACGACGAGCAGTACTTC
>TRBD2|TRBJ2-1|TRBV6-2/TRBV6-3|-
CASSSGTSGTFRGEQFF
TGTGCCAGCAGCTCCGGGACTAGCGGAACCTTTAGGGGTGAGCAGTTCTTC
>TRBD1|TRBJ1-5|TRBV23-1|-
CASSHYRKRTGGSNQPQHF
TGCGCCAGCAGTCATTACCGAAAAAGGACAGGTGGGAGCAATCAGCCCCAGCATTTT
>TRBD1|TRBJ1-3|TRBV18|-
CASSQDRGPGNTIYF
TGTGCCAGCTCACAAGACAGGGGACCTGGAAACACCATATATTTT
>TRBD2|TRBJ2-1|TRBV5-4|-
CASSPGEGRGEQFF
TGTGCCAGCAGCCCCGGGGAGGGCCGAGGCGAGCAGTTCTTC
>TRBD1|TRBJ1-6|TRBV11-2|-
CASSFRQGGSPLHF
TGTGCCAGCAGCTTCCGGCAGGGGGGTTCACCCCTCCACTTT
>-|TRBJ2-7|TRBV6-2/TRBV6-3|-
CASSYPGSYEQYF
TGTGCCAGCAGTTACCCCGGCTCCTACGAGCAGTACTTC
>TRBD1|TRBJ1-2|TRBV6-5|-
CASSYAKGAYGYTF
TGTGCCAGCAGTTACGCCAAGGGGGCCTATGGCTACACCTTC
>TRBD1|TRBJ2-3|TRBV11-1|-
CASSLTGGGPDTQYF
TGTGCCAGCAGCTTGACAGGGGGCGGCCCAGATACGCAGTATTTT
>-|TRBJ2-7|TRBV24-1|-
CATSGTVPHEQYF
TGTGCCACCAGTGGTACAGTCCCCCACGAGCAGTACTTC
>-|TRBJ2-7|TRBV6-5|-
CASTDRTRSYEQYF
TGTGCCAGCACCGACAGGACTCGCTCCTACGAGCAGTACTTC
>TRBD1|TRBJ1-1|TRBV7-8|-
CASSPQGAYTEAFF
TGTGCCAGCAGTCCCCAGGGGGCTTACACTGAAGCTTTCTTT
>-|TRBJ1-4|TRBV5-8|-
CASSLMRETNEKLFF
TGTGCCAGCAGCCTAATGAGAGAAACTAATGAAAAACTGTTTTTT
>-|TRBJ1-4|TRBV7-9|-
CASSLGSAAGANEKLFF
TGTGCCAGCAGCTTAGGGTCTGCGGCAGGGGCTAATGAAAAACTGTTTTTT
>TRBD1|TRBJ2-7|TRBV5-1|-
CASSLETGGEQYF
TGCGCCAGCAGCTTGGAGACAGGGGGTGAGCAGTACTTC
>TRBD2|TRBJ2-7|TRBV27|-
CASLSGDNYEQYF
TGTGCCAGCCTAAGCGGGGATAACTACGAGCAGTACTTC
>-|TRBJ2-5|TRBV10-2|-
CASSGDRQETQYF
TGCGCCAGCAGTGGTGACAGACAAGAGACCCAGTACTTC
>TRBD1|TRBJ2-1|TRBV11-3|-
CASSLDLPGQGNNEQFF
TGTGCCAGCAGCTTAGATCTACCCGGACAGGGGAACAATGAGCAGTTCTTC
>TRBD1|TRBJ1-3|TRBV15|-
CATSRDQTGDPSGNTIYF
TGTGCCACCAGCAGAGATCAAACAGGGGATCCCTCTGGAAACACCATATATTTT
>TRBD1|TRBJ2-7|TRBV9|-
CASSDGTGNYEQYF
TGTGCCAGCAGCGACGGGACAGGGAACTACGAGCAGTACTTC
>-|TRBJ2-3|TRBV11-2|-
CASSLEVAGDTQYF
TGTGCCAGCAGCTTAGAGGTTGCGGGGGATACGCAGTATTTT
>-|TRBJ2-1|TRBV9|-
CASSVFSGDYNEQFF
TGTGCCAGCAGCGTTTTTAGCGGAGATTACAATGAGCAGTTCTTC
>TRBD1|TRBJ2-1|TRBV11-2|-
CASSQPGQGNEQFF
TGTGCCAGCAGCCAGCCGGGACAGGGCAATGAGCAGTTCTTC
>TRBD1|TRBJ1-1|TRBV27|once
CASSATGGPTEAFF
TGTGCCAGCAGTGCTACAGGGGGCCCCACTGAAGCTTTCTTT
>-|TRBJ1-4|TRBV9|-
CASSAQGATNEKLFF
TGTGCCAGCAGCGCACAGGGAGCAACTAATGAAAAACTGTTTTTT
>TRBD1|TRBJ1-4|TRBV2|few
CASSVGQGVSFEKLFF
TGTGCCAGCAGTGTCGGACAGGGGGTCTCTTTTGAAAAACTGTTTTTT
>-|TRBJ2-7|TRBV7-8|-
CASSPRLAHSYEQYF
TGTGCCAGCAGCCCCCGGTTAGCGCACTCCTACGAGCAGTACTTC
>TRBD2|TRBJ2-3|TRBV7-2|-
CASSLGLAGGPTDTQYF
TGTGCCAGCAGCTTAGGACTAGCGGGAGGGCCCACAGATACGCAGTATTTT
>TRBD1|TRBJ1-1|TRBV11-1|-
CASSLGQGRITEAFF
TGTGCCAGCAGCTTAGGACAGGGACGTATTACTGAAGCTTTCTTT
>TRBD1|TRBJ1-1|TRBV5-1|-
CASSYETGERTEAFF
TGCGCCAGCAGCTATGAAACAGGGGAGCGCACTGAAGCTTTCTTT
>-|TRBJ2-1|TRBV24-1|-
CATSGQGGTYNEQFF
TGTGCCACCAGTGGCCAGGGGGGAACCTACAATGAGCAGTTCTTC
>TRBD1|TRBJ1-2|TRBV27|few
CASSRLQGARIGYTF
TGTGCCAGCAGCCGTTTACAGGGGGCTCGGATTGGCTACACCTTC
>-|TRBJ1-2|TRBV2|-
CASSESQLNYGYTF
TGTGCCAGCAGTGAATCACAGCTCAACTATGGCTACACCTTC
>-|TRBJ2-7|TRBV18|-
CASSPGHPYEQYF
TGTGCCAGCTCACCCGGACATCCCTACGAGCAGTACTTC
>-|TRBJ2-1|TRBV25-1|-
CASSETGHHNEQFF
TGTGCCAGCAGTGAGACGGGACACCACAATGAGCAGTTCTTC
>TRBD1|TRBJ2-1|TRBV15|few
CATSRVRVGQGTNEQFF
TGTGCCACCAGCAGAGTCCGAGTGGGACAGGGCACCAATGAGCAGTTCTTC
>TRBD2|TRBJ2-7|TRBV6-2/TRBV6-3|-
CASSFPSGSSYEQYF
TGTGCCAGCAGTTTCCCTAGCGGGAGCTCCTACGAGCAGTACTTC